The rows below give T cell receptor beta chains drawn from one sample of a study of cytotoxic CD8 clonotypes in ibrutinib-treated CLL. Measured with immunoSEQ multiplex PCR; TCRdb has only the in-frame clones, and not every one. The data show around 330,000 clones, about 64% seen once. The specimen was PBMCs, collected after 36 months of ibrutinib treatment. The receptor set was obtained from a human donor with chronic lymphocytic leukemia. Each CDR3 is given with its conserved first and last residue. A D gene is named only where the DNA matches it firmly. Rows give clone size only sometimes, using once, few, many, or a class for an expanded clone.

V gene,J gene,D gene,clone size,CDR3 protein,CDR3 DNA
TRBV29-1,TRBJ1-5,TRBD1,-,CSAPTGDTRIAYGNQPQHF,TGCAGCGCTCCCACAGGGGACACGAGGATTGCGTACGGCAATCAGCCCCAGCATTTT
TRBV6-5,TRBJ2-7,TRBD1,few,CASSEAGGNEQYF,TGTGCCAGTTCAGAGGCAGGGGGCAACGAGCAGTACTTC
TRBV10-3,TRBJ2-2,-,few,CAIAGAGELFF,TGTGCCATCGCCGGGGCCGGGGAGCTGTTTTTT
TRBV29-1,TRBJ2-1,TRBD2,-,CSVDGTSGRGRFSNEQFF,TGCAGCGTTGACGGGACTAGCGGGAGGGGACGGTTTTCGAATGAGCAGTTCTTC
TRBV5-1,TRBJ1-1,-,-,CASSLLTENTEAFF,TGCGCCAGCAGCTTGCTGACCGAGAACACTGAAGCTTTCTTT
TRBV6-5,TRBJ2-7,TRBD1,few,CASSYVLGTGEQYF,TGTGCCAGCAGTTATGTCCTCGGGACAGGCGAGCAGTACTTC
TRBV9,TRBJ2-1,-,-,CASSVDVGWSSYNEQFF,TGTGCCAGCAGCGTAGATGTTGGTTGGAGCTCCTACAATGAGCAGTTCTTC
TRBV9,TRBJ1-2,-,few,CASSVVLRTAGYGYTF,TGTGCCAGCAGCGTAGTACTGCGGACTGCTGGCTATGGCTACACCTTC
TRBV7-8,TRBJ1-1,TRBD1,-,CASSPSFRDRVVVEAFF,TGTGCCAGCAGCCCGTCGTTCCGGGACAGGGTTGTAGTTGAAGCTTTCTTT
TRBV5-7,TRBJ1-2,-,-,CASSSKGDYGYTF,TGTGCCAGCAGCTCTAAGGGCGACTATGGCTACACCTTC
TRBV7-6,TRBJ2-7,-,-,CASSLGEGSYEQYF,TGTGCCAGCAGCTTAGGGGAAGGCAGCTACGAGCAGTACTTC
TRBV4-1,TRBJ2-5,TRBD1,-,CASSDRTGGETQYF,TGCGCCAGCAGCGATAGGACAGGAGGAGAGACCCAGTACTTC
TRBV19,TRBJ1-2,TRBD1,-,CASSIPGQAYGYTF,TGTGCCAGTAGTATTCCGGGACAGGCCTATGGCTACACCTTC
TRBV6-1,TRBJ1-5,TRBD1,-,CASSGRGRPLRNQPQHF,TGTGCCAGCAGTGGCAGGGGGAGGCCTCTTCGGAATCAGCCCCAGCATTTT
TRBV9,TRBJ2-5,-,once,CASSSEETQYF,TGTGCCAGCAGCTCCGAGGAGACCCAGTACTTC
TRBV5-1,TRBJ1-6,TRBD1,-,CASSSSQGAHSPLHF,TGCGCCAGCAGCTCCTCCCAGGGGGCGCATTCACCCCTCCACTTT
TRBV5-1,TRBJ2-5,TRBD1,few,CASSSGQGEETQYF,TGCGCCAGCAGCTCGGGACAGGGGGAAGAGACCCAGTACTTC
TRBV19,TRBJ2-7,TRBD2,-,CASGTSGPYEQYF,TGTGCCAGTGGGACTAGCGGGCCATACGAGCAGTACTTC